These T cell receptor beta chains were read from a single sample in a study of identical twins. TCRdb re-analysed the 5' RACE reads in MiXCR, keeping a single row per CDR3 protein. The sample contains 500,000 to 600,000 distinct CDR3 sequences, around 20% of which appear only once. The sample was also reused in another study, on T cells expressing NK-cell markers.

The sample was CD4+ T cells sorted from blood. Receptors were obtained from a young woman in good health. Each CDR3 is given with its conserved first and last residue. The D gene is left open where the match is weak.

j_gene	d_gene	v_gene	len	CDR3aa
TRBJ2-1	-	TRBV15	13	CATSHGAYNEQFF
TRBJ2-5	-	TRBV29-1	13	CSVLGHLQETQYF
TRBJ2-1	-	TRBV11-1	14	CASSLGVRDNEQFF
TRBJ2-1	-	TRBV29-1	14	CSSPSLGTGDEQFF
TRBJ1-2	-	TRBV2	14	CASSDQGIHYGYTF
TRBJ2-7	-	TRBV20-1	14	CSALRRGPSYEQYF
TRBJ1-2	-	TRBV27	15	CASSLSGGTNYGYTF
TRBJ2-1	-	TRBV6-2/TRBV6-3	16	CASSYSAGSPYNEQFF
TRBJ2-1	TRBD2	TRBV5-1	14	CASSPGLLRGEQFF
TRBJ2-7	TRBD2	TRBV7-9	14	CASKPLAGVSEQYF
TRBJ1-2	-	TRBV29-1	13	CSVVGQGNYGYTF
TRBJ2-3	-	TRBV6-5	11	CASKGTDTQYF
TRBJ2-5	TRBD1	TRBV20-1	14	CSAARGQDLATQYF